This T cell receptor (beta chain) is drawn from a study of cytomegalovirus exposure and HLA in healthy donors. The PCR used 60 Vbeta and 13 Jbeta primers. Libraries were prepared by immunoSEQ multiplex PCR; TCRdb keeps only in-frame clonotypes and omits some of them. The table lists some 200,000 clones, about four fifths of them singletons. Sample share makes this clone medium-sized. Its antigen is unknown. Germline loops: CDR1 SEHNR, CDR2 FQNEAQ (reference sequence). The V and J ends lost 5 bases and 6 bases, in that order; junction bases with no gene match: 11. The CDR3 loop spans 17 amino acids. The study, taken as a whole, reports: It was approximately 150 TCR beta chains that were listed as cytomegalovirus-associated. Trimming of TCR beta V- and J-genes showed a link, identified in a later analysis, to a missense DCLRE1C variant. Indistinguishable V segments, including TRBV6-2 and TRBV6-3, were excluded.

The sequenced sample consisted of PBMCs. The sequence derives from a woman between 45 and 60 years old in good health and CMV-seronegative. The V and J genes are TRBV7-9 and TRBJ2-1; 12 bases align to TRBD2. CDR3 region: CASSQTSGRRQGNEQFF. CDR3 in DNA: TGTGCCAGCAGCCAGACTAGCGGGAGAAGGCAGGGCAATGAGCAGTTCTTC.